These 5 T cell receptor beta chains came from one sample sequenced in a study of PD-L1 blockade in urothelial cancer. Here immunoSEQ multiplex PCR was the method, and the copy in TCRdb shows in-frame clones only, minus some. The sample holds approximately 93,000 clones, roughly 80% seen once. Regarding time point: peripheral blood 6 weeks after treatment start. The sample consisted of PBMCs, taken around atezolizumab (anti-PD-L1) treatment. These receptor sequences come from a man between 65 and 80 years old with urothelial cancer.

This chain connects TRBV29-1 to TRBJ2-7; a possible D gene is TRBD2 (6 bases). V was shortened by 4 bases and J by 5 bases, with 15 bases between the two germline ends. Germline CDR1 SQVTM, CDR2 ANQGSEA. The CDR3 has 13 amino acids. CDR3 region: CSVARREFHEQYF. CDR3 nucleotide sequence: TGCAGCGTTGCACGCCGGGAGTTCCACGAGCAGTACTTC.

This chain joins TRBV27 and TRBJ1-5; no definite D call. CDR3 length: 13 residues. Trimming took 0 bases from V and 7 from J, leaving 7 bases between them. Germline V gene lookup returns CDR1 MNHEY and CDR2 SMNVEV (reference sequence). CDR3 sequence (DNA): TGTGCCAGCAGTTTATCAGACAAACAGCCCCAGCATTTT. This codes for CASSLSDKQPQHF.

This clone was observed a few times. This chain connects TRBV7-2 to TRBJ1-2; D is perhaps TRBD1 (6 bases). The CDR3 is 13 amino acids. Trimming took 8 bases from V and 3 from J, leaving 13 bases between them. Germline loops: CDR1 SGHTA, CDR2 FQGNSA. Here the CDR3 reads CASGTQGDYGYTF. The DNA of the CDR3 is TGTGCCAGCGGAACACAGGGAGACTATGGCTACACCTTC.

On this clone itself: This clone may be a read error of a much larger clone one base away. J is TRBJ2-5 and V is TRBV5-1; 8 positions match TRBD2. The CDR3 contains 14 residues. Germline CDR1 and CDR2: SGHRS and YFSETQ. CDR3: CASSVGTRSETRYF. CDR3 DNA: TGCGCCAGCAGCGTAGGGACTAGATCGGAGACCCGGTACTTC.

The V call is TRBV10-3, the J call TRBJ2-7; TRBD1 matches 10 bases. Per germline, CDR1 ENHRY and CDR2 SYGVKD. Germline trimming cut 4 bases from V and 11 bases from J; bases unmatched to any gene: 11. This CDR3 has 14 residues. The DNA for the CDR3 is TGTGCCATCAGTGTAGACGGACAGGGGGGATCGGAGTACTTC. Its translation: CAISVDGQGGSEYF.